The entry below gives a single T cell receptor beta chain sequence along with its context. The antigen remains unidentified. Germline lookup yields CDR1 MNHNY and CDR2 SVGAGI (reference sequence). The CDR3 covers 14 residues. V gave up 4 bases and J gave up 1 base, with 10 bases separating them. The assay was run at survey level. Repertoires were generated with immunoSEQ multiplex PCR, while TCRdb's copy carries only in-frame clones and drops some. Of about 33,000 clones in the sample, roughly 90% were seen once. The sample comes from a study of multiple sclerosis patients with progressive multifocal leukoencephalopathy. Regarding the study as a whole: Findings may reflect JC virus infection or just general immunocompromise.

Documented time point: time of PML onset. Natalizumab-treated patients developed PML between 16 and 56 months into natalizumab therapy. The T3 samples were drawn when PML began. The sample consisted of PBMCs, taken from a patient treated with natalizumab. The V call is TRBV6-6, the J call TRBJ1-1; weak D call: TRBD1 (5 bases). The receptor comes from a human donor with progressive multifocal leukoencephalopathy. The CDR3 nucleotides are TGTGCCAGCAGTTTCCTAGGACAGAACACTGAAGCTTTCTTT. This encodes CASSFLGQNTEAFF.